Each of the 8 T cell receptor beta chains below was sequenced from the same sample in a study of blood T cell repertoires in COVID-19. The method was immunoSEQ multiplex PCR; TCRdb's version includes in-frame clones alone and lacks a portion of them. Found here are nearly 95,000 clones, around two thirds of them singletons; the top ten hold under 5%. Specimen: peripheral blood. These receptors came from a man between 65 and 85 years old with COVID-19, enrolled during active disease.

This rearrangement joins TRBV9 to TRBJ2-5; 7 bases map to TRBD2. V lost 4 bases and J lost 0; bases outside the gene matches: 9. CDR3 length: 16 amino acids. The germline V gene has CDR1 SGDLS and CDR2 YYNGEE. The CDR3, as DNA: TGTGCCAGCAGCCCTACCACCCGGGGGGACCAAGAGACCCAGTACTTC. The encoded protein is CASSPTTRGDQETQYF.

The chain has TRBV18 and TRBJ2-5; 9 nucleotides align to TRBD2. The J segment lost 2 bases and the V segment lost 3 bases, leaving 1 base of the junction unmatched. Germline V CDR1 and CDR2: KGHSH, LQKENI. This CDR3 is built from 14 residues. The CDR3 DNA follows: TGTGCCAGCTCACCGACTAGCGGACAAGAGACCCAGTACTTC. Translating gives CASSPTSGQETQYF.

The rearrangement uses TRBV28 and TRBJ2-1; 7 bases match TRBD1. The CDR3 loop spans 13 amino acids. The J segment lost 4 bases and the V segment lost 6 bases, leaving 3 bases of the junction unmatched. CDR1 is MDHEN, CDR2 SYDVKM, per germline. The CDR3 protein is CASSKQGYNEQFF. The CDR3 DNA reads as TGTGCCAGCAGCAAACAGGGGTACAATGAGCAGTTCTTC.

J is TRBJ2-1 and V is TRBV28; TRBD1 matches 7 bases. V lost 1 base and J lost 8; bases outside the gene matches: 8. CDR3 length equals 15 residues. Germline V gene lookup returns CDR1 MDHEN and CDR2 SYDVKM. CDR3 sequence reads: CASSLLGKGAYEQFF. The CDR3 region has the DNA TGTGCCAGCAGTTTATTGGGGAAGGGGGCGTATGAGCAGTTCTTC.

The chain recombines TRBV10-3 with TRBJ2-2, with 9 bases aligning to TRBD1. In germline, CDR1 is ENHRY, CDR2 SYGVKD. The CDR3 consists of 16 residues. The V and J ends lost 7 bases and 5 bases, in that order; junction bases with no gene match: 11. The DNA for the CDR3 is TGTGCCATCAATTCTTCTCCACAGGGGGCAACCGGGGAGCTGTTTTTT. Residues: CAINSSPQGATGELFF.

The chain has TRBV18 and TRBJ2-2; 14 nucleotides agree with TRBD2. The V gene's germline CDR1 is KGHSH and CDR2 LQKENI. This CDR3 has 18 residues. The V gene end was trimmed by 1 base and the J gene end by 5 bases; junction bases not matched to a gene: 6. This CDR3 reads CASSPLGLAGAGTGELFF. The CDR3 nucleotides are TGTGCCAGCTCACCACTGGGACTAGCGGGAGCAGGGACCGGGGAGCTGTTTTTT.

This CDR3 is CASSLGGTGWDTQYF. Written as DNA, the CDR3 is TGTGCCAGCAGCTTAGGGGGCACCGGCTGGGATACGCAGTATTTT. This rearrangement joins TRBV7-2 to TRBJ2-3, with a weak D call TRBD1 (5 bases). The ends were cut back, 1 base at V and 6 bases at J, with 14 bases in the middle. Germline V CDR1 and CDR2: SGHTA, FQGNSA. The CDR3 has 15 residues.

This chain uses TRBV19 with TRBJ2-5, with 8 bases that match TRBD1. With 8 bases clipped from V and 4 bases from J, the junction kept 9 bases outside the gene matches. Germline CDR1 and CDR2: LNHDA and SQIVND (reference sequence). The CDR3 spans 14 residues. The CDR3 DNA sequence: TGTGCCAGTTCCGGGGTGGGGACAGGAGAGACCCAGTACTTC. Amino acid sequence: CASSGVGTGETQYF. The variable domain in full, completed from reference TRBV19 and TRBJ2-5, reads DGGITQSPKYLFRKEGQNVTLSCEQNLNHDAMYWYRQDPGQGLRLIYYSQIVNDFQKGDIAEGYSVSREKKESFPLTVTSAQKNPTAFYLCASSGVGTGETQYFGPGTRLLVL.